A single sample is the source of the 13 T cell receptor beta chains below, sequenced in a study of cytomegalovirus exposure and HLA in healthy donors (TCRdb year 2017). The library was built by means of the immunoSEQ multiplex PCR assay. For the multiplex PCR, a mixture combining 60 forward primers for TCR Vbeta segments and 13 reverse primers for TCR Jbeta segments was used. TCRdb stores this immuneACCESS table with in-frame sequences only. Part of the clones is absent; in the studies checked, under half of the shortfall reflects unresolved V genes, and no reason is known for the rest. This sample has approximately 54,000 clones in its table, and roughly 84% of those were observed once. The ten largest clonotypes hold less than 4% of the sample. Sample: PBMCs. These receptors came from a woman between 18 and 29 years old in good health and CMV-seronegative.

This clone appeared a single time. The chain recombines TRBV6-4 with TRBJ2-6, with D possibly being TRBD1 (6 bases). V was pared by 5 bases and J by 2 bases, with 13 bases between. This CDR3 spans 16 amino acids. The germline gives CDR1 MRHNA, CDR2 SNTAGT. Here the CDR3 reads CASSLTGSTGANVLTF. The CDR3 DNA reads TGTGCCAGCAGTTTAACAGGGTCTACTGGGGCCAACGTCCTGACTTTC.

CDR3 DNA sequence: TGCGCCAGCAGCCAGCCGTACAGGGGGTCGAATACGCAGTATTTT. Translation gives CASSQPYRGSNTQYF. This rearrangement joins TRBV4-1 to TRBJ2-3, with 8 nucleotides matching TRBD1. With V trimmed by 3 bases and J by 7 bases, 9 bases remained unmatched. This CDR3 has 15 amino acids. CDR1 and CDR2 from the germline V gene are MGHRA and YSYEKL.

The rearrangement uses TRBV27 and TRBJ2-7, with D maybe TRBD2 (5 bases). Trimming stripped 5 bases from V and 3 bases from J, with 11 bases between. CDR1 and CDR2 (germline): MNHEY, SMNVEV (reference sequence). There are 13 residues in the CDR3. DNA of the CDR3: TGTGCCAGCAGTCGACTCGGGGACTACGAGCAGTACTTC. Translating it yields CASSRLGDYEQYF.

The chain couples TRBV27 to TRBJ2-5, with 7 bases that match TRBD1. The tail of the sequence fits TRBJ2-7 better, so the J call may be wrong. The CDR3 covers 13 residues. Germline CDR1 is MNHEY and CDR2 is SMNVEV (reference sequence). CDR3 sequence (DNA): TGTGCCAGCAGTCCGGACAGGACCTACGAGCAGTACTTC. Translated: CASSPDRTYEQYF.

The J gene is TRBJ2-7, the V gene TRBV7-2; the match to TRBD1 covers 9 bases. The CDR3 contains 14 residues. Losses at the gene ends were 3 bases for V and 5 bases for J; bases not matched to a gene: 5. Germline V gene lookup returns CDR1 SGHTA and CDR2 FQGNSA. In nucleotides, the CDR3 is TGTGCCAGCAGCTTTGGGACAGGGTTGGACGAGCAGTACTTC. Translating gives CASSFGTGLDEQYF. Based on the CDR3 plus reference TRBV7-2 and TRBJ2-7, the full variable domain is GAGVSQSPSNKVTEKGKDVELRCDPISGHTALYWYRQSLGQGLEFLIYFQGNSAPDKSGLPSDRFSAERTGGSVSTLTIQRTQQEDSAVYLCASSFGTGLDEQYFGPGTRLTVT.

V usage is TRBV10-3 and J usage is TRBJ2-1; TRBD2 aligns across 12 bases. The CDR3 is 18 amino acids. Germline trimming cut 6 bases from V and 0 bases from J; bases unmatched to any gene: 9. In germline, CDR1 is ENHRY, CDR2 SYGVKD. CDR3 nucleotide sequence: TGTGCCATCAGACCCGGGACTAGCGGGCCGAGCTCCTACAATGAGCAGTTCTTC. This sequence encodes CAIRPGTSGPSSYNEQFF.

CDR3 nucleotide sequence: TGTGCCAGCAGCCCAACAGGGTTGGGTGAAAAACTGTTTTTT. Translating gives CASSPTGLGEKLFF. The rearrangement links TRBV7-9 to TRBJ1-4, with TRBD1 as a possible D gene (6 bases). The CDR3 sequence is 14 residues long. CDR1 is SEHNR and CDR2 is FQNEAQ in the germline V gene (reference sequence). With 5 bases removed from V and 7 bases from J, the gap between germline ends came to 14 bases. The variable domain in full, with the rest retrieved from reference TRBV7-9 and TRBJ1-4, is DTGVSQNPRHKITKRGQNVTFRCDPISEHNRLYWYRQTLGQGPEFLTYFQNEAQLEKSRLLSDRFSAERPKGSFSTLEIQRTEQGDSAMYLCASSPTGLGEKLFFGSGTQLSVL.

This clone has just one count. The chain combines TRBV5-1 with TRBJ2-1; a weak D match, TRBD2 (6 bases). Trimming removed 2 bases from V and 12 bases from J, with 9 bases in between. CDR3 size: 11 residues. Looked up from germline, CDR1 is SGHRS and CDR2 is YFSETQ. CDR3 loop: CASSFLGGQFF. Written as DNA, the CDR3 is TGCGCCAGCAGCTTTCTGGGGGGGCAGTTCTTC.

The chain recombines TRBV27 with TRBJ1-1; 8 positions match TRBD1. Germline CDR1 reads MNHEY; CDR2 reads SMNVEV (reference sequence). The junction had 8 bases not matched to a gene; V was cut back by 3 bases and J by 8 bases. The CDR3 has 14 amino acids. The CDR3 DNA reads as TGTGCCAGCAGTTTGAGGACAGGGACTTCGGAAGCTTTCTTT. As protein: CASSLRTGTSEAFF.

V usage is TRBV25-1 and J usage is TRBJ1-2; weak D call: TRBD1 (5 bases). CDR1 is MGHDK, CDR2 SYGVNS, per germline. The CDR3 has 15 amino acids. Trimming shortened V by 7 bases and J by 3 bases, and 18 bases separated the two germline ends. The CDR3, as DNA: TGTGCCAGCAAAGGGGCGTACACACAGGACTATGGCTACACCTTC. Encoded protein: CASKGAYTQDYGYTF.

The chain recombines TRBV7-3 with TRBJ2-3; 9 bases align to TRBD2. CDR1 and CDR2 (germline): SGHTA, FQGTGA. The CDR3 sequence is 15 residues long. V lost 7 bases to trimming and J lost 0 bases; unmatched junction nucleotides: 5. The CDR3 nucleotides are TGTGCCAGCACCGTAGCGGGAGCTAGCACAGATACGCAGTATTTT. It translates to CASTVAGASTDTQYF.

This rearrangement joins TRBV9 to TRBJ2-5; D possibly corresponds to TRBD1 (5 bases). Near its end, the DNA agrees better with TRBJ2-7, so the J call may be wrong. The CDR3 consists of 15 residues. Per germline, CDR1 SGDLS and CDR2 YYNGEE. CDR3 nucleotides: TGTGCCAGCAGCGTAGAGGGGCGATTCCCCTACGAGCAGTACTTC. Translated: CASSVEGRFPYEQYF.

The chain employs TRBV2 and TRBJ1-6, with D hard to call. Germline-derived CDR1 and CDR2 are SNHLY and FYNNEI. There are 17 residues in the CDR3. Deletions cut 4 bases from V and 3 bases from J, with 16 bases between. Here the CDR3 DNA reads TGTGCCAGCAGTGTGGAGGGCAGCCGGGGCTATAATTCACCCCTCCACTTT. Protein sequence: CASSVEGSRGYNSPLHF.